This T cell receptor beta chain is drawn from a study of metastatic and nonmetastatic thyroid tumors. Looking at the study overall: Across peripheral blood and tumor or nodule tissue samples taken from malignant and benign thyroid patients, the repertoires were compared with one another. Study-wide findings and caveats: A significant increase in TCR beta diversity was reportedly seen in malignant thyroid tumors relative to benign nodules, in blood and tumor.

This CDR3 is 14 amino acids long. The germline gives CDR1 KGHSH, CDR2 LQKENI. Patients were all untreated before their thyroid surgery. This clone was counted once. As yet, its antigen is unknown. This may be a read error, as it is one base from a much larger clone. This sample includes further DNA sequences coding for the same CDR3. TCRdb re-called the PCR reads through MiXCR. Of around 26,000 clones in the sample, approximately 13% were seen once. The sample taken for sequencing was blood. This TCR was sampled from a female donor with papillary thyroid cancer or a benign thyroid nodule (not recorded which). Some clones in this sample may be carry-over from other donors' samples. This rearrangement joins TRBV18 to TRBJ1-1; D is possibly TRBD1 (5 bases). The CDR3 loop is CASSPGQGGPEASF. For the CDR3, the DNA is TGTGCCAGCTCACCTGGGCAGGGAGGCCCTGAAGCTTCCTTT. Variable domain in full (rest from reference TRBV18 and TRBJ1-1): NAGVMQNPRHLVRRRGQEARLRCSPMKGHSHVYWYRQLPEEGLKFMVYLQKENIIDESGMPKERFSAEFPKEGPSILRIQQVVRGDSAAYFCASSPGQGGPEASFGQGTRLTVV.